These 6 T cell receptor beta chains were all obtained from the same sample, sequenced in a study of CD8+CD57+ T cells in acquired aplastic anemia. Genomic DNA was employed as the template in profiling TCR beta VDJ and CDR3. TCRdb called the reads again in MiXCR, with one record for every CDR3 protein. The data contain approximately 98,000 distinct CDR3 sequences, 50% to 65% of them seen just once; the ten biggest clones take up 25% to 35%. The sequenced sample consisted of sorted CD4+, CD8+, or CD8+CD57+ T cells (not recorded which) from PBMCs. These receptors were taken from a human donor in good health, serving as a control.

The chain joins TRBV5-1 to TRBJ2-7; 9 bases line up with TRBD1. The CDR3 totals 13 residues. V shed 4 bases and J 3 bases; nucleotides not matched to a gene: 2. Germline CDR1 SGHRS, CDR2 YFSETQ. CDR3 sequence (DNA): TGCGCCAGCAGCAGGGACAGGGTCTACGAGCAGTACTTC. Its protein is CASSRDRVYEQYF.

This clonotype was detected ten times or more. This rearrangement joins TRBV12-3 or TRBV12-4 to TRBJ2-3, with 11 bases fitting TRBD2. CDR3 length: 15 residues. Germline trimming cut 5 bases from V and 5 bases from J; bases unmatched to any gene: 6. CDR3 residues: CASSPSGGPGDTQYF. The CDR3, as DNA: TGTGCCAGCAGTCCTAGCGGGGGGCCTGGAGATACGCAGTATTTT.

This clonotype was seen repeatedly, ten times or more. This chain joins TRBV12-3 or TRBV12-4 and TRBJ1-3; 9 bases match TRBD1. V gave up 5 bases and J gave up 3 bases; unmatched junction bases: 11. CDR3 size: 17 residues. The CDR3 DNA reads as TGTGCCAGCAGTCCTGTGACAGGGGGAGAGTTTGGAAACACCATATATTTT. Translation: CASSPVTGGEFGNTIYF.

In regard to this clonotype: A clone one base away is much larger, so this may be a read error. The conserved phenylalanine or tryptophan normally closing the CDR3 is absent here, so this likely arose from a read error. DNA for the CDR3: TGTGCCAGCGAAGGCGGCGGGGCTGAAGCTTTCCTT. This translates into CASEGGGAEAFL. The chain is built from TRBV6-1 and TRBJ1-1; no clear D. Germline V gene sequence: CDR1 MNHNS, CDR2 SASEGT. V was shortened by 8 bases and J by 6 bases, with 13 bases between the two germline ends. The CDR3 runs to 12 residues.

This clonotype was observed many times. This chain links TRBV10-3 with TRBJ2-5; 8 nucleotides agree with TRBD1. V lost 3 bases, J lost 2 bases, and 8 bases stayed unmatched. The germline V gene encodes CDR1 ENHRY and CDR2 SYGVKD. This CDR3 spans 16 amino acids. The CDR3 DNA reads TGTGCCATCAGTGACCCAAGGGGACAGGCTCAAGAGACCCAGTACTTC. Residues: CAISDPRGQAQETQYF.

This clonotype was recorded at least ten times. The V call is TRBV12-3 or TRBV12-4, the J call TRBJ2-1, with 7 bases fitting TRBD2. The J segment lost 7 bases and the V segment lost 7 bases, leaving 10 bases of the junction unmatched. CDR3 length: 14 amino acids. CDR3 sequence (DNA): TGTGCCAGCACCCCTTACGAGCGGGGTAATGAGCAGTTCTTC. Protein: CASTPYERGNEQFF.